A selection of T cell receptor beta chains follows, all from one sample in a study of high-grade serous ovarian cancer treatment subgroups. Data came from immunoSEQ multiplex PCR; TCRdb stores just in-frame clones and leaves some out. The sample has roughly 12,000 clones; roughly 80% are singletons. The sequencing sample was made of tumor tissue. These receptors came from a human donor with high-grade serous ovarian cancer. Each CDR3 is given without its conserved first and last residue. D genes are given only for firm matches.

CDR3 protein: ASSLVDRADGYT; D gene: TRBD1; V gene: TRBV5-4
CDR3 protein: ATSRGVPGQGTGTQY; D gene: TRBD1; V gene: TRBV15
CDR3 protein: ASPSSSGEKLF; D gene: -; V gene: TRBV19
CDR3 protein: ARSLGGVMRTDTQY; D gene: -; V gene: TRBV5-3
CDR3 protein: ASSLGPGTGYEQY; D gene: TRBD1; V gene: TRBV5-1
CDR3 protein: ASSWTSANTGELF; D gene: TRBD2; V gene: TRBV11-2
CDR3 protein: ASSEGAGRSQETQY; D gene: -; V gene: TRBV6-1
CDR3 protein: ASTAIWDTYNEQF; D gene: -; V gene: TRBV19
CDR3 protein: ASSSYTDTQY; D gene: -; V gene: TRBV28
CDR3 protein: ASSNQLAGASTDTQY; D gene: TRBD2; V gene: TRBV7-6
CDR3 protein: ASSFRDARDSYEQY; D gene: -; V gene: TRBV7-9
CDR3 protein: AWSVGGGRPSYT; D gene: -; V gene: TRBV30
CDR3 protein: ASSQTGRYNEQF; D gene: -; V gene: TRBV5-6
CDR3 protein: ASSLGVAGPTYEQY; D gene: TRBD2; V gene: TRBV13
CDR3 protein: ASSEAGAPYEQY; D gene: -; V gene: TRBV10-1
CDR3 protein: ASSLALGLVMETQY; D gene: -; V gene: TRBV5-1
CDR3 protein: ASSQGAGVKNIQY; D gene: -; V gene: TRBV4-1
CDR3 protein: ASSALKNTGELF; D gene: -; V gene: TRBV6-4
CDR3 protein: ASSLGLANEQY; D gene: TRBD2; V gene: TRBV5-6
CDR3 protein: ATSRDEAATKNIQY; D gene: -; V gene: TRBV15
CDR3 protein: ASKNRGKIYGYT; D gene: TRBD1; V gene: TRBV6-6
CDR3 protein: ASTSSGRGLSEQY; D gene: TRBD2; V gene: TRBV5-1
CDR3 protein: AWRGQDLGKLF; D gene: -; V gene: TRBV30
CDR3 protein: ASSPRDRRGTTSTDTQY; D gene: -; V gene: TRBV18
CDR3 protein: ASSRTQGALAKNIQY; D gene: TRBD1; V gene: TRBV28
CDR3 protein: ASSYKGTGDQPQH; D gene: TRBD1; V gene: TRBV6-6
CDR3 protein: ASSFRGQRTPSGNTIY; D gene: TRBD1; V gene: TRBV28
CDR3 protein: ASSFASGTTDTQY; D gene: -; V gene: TRBV11-3
CDR3 protein: ASSLVINEQF; D gene: -; V gene: TRBV5-6
CDR3 protein: ASSLAGVADTQY; D gene: TRBD2; V gene: TRBV19
CDR3 protein: ASSLTGLAGDNEQF; D gene: TRBD2; V gene: TRBV9
CDR3 protein: ASSFLGGGNIQY; D gene: -; V gene: TRBV28
CDR3 protein: ASSSRTSGVGEQF; D gene: TRBD2; V gene: TRBV28
CDR3 protein: ASSIGSHPSGELF; D gene: -; V gene: TRBV19
CDR3 protein: ASRLTGVGTGELF; D gene: TRBD1; V gene: TRBV7-9
CDR3 protein: ASSFSGRFETQY; D gene: TRBD2; V gene: TRBV5-1
CDR3 protein: ASSPQASGGGAYEQY; D gene: TRBD2; V gene: TRBV18
CDR3 protein: ASSFTGASGNTIY; D gene: -; V gene: TRBV2
CDR3 protein: ASSEGASGYNEQF; D gene: TRBD2; V gene: TRBV2
CDR3 protein: SVLGHLTDTQY; D gene: -; V gene: TRBV29-1
CDR3 protein: ASSLGGRRNEKLF; D gene: -; V gene: TRBV27
CDR3 protein: ASSQLQGVYTEAF; D gene: -; V gene: TRBV5-8
CDR3 protein: ATQRAWNTEAF; D gene: -; V gene: TRBV10-3
CDR3 protein: AWSPGGSQPQH; D gene: -; V gene: TRBV30